This T cell receptor (beta chain) was found in a study of glioma-infiltrating T cells after dendritic cell vaccination. Primers: 60 V beta forward and 13 J beta reverse. Using immunoSEQ multiplex PCR, the repertoire was profiled, and TCRdb retains in-frame clones only, with some absent. This table holds 75,000 to 100,000 clones, over 60% found once. Only patients with spare fresh-frozen tumor and over two years of follow-up were included. Before vaccination, two weeks after the third vaccination, and at progression, PBMC were collected. From germline, CDR1 is SEHNR and CDR2 FQNEAQ (reference sequence). The CDR3 is 15 amino acids. The V end was cut by 5 bases, the J end by 2 bases, with 16 bases between.

The sequence came from a human donor with glioblastoma. The specimen was blood, collected before dendritic cell vaccination. The chain has TRBV7-9 and TRBJ2-7; tentative D call: TRBD2 (5 bases). CDR3 in amino acids: CASSPDPGMTYEQYF. CDR3 DNA sequence: TGTGCCAGCAGCCCTGATCCGGGGATGACCTACGAGCAGTACTTC. Filled out from reference TRBV7-9 and TRBJ2-7, the complete variable domain reads DTGVSQNPRHKITKRGQNVTFRCDPISEHNRLYWYRQTLGQGPEFLTYFQNEAQLEKSRLLSDRFSAERPKGSFSTLEIQRTEQGDSAMYLCASSPDPGMTYEQYFGPGTRLTVT.